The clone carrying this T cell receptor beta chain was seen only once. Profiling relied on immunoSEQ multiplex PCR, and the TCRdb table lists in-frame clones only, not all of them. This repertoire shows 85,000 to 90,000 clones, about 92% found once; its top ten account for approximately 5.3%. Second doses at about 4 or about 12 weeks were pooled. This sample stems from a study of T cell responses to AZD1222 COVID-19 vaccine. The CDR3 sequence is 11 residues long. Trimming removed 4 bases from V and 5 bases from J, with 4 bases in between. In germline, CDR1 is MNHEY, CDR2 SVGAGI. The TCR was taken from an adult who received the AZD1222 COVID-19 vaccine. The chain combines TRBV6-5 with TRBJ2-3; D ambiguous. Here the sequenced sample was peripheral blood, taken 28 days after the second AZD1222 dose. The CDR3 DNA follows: TGTGCCAGCAGTTTGTTAGATACGCAGTATTTT. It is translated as CASSLLDTQYF.